What follows are 2 T cell receptor beta chains derived from one specimen sequenced in a study of cytomegalovirus exposure and HLA in healthy donors. The PCR made use of 60 Vbeta and 13 Jbeta primers. TCRdb's table, derived via immunoSEQ multiplex PCR, lists solely in-frame clones and lacks some. The data contain 120,000 to 150,000 clones, around 75% of them singletons. Sequenced input: PBMCs. These TCRs come from a female donor in good health and CMV-seronegative.

The gene calls are TRBV6-5 and TRBJ2-1, with 8 bases lining up with TRBD1. Trimming at V came to 2 bases and at J to 9 bases, leaving 6 bases not matched to a gene. CDR1 and CDR2 from the germline V gene are MNHEY and SVGAGI. This CDR3 comprises 14 residues. DNA of the CDR3: TGTGCCAGCAGTTACGGCAGGGGGCTGGGTGAGCAGTTCTTC. Residues: CASSYGRGLGEQFF.

The chain couples TRBV11-2 to TRBJ2-5; 9 bases are shared with TRBD1. The CDR3 length is 16 residues. The germline CDR1 and CDR2 sequences are SGHAT and FQNNGV. V lost 5 bases, J lost 4 bases, and 11 bases stayed unmatched. The CDR3 here is CASSPPRTGVGETQYF. CDR3 DNA: TGTGCCAGCAGCCCGCCGAGGACAGGGGTGGGAGAGACCCAGTACTTC.